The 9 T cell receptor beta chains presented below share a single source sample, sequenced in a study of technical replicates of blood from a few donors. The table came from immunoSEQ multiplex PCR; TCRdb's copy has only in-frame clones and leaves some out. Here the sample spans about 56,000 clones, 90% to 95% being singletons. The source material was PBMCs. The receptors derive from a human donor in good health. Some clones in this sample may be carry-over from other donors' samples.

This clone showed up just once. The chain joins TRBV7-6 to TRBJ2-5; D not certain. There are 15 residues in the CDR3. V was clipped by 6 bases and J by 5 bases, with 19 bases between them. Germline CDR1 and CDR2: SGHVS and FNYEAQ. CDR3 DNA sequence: TGTGCCAGCAGTCTAACGGCGGTTAGGCGTGAGACCCAGTACTTC. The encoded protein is CASSLTAVRRETQYF.

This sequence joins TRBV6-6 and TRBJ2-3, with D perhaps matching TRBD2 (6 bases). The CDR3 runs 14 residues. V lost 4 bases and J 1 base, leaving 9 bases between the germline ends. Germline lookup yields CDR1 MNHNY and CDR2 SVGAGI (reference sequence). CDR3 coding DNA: TGTGCCAGCAGTTTGGCTAGCGGCACAGATACGCAGTATTTT. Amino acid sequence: CASSLASGTDTQYF.

CDR3 sequence reads: CASSPNPTGSYEQYF. The DNA of the CDR3 is TGCGCCAGCAGCCCAAACCCGACAGGCTCCTACGAGCAGTACTTC. The chain uses TRBV5-1 and TRBJ2-7; perhaps TRBD1 as D (6 bases). The V end lost 4 bases, the J end lost 0 bases, and 14 bases lay between the germline ends. The CDR3 totals 15 residues. Germline lookup yields CDR1 SGHRS and CDR2 YFSETQ.

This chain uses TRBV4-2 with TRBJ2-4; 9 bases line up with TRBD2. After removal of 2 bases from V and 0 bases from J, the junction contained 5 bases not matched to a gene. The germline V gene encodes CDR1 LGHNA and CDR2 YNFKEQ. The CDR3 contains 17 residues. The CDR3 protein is CASSQLLAGSAKNIQYF. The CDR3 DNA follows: TGTGCCAGCAGCCAATTACTAGCGGGCTCAGCCAAAAACATTCAGTACTTC.

The CDR3 region is CASTGTYEQYF. CDR3 nucleotides: TGTGCCAGCACAGGAACCTACGAGCAGTACTTC. This chain uses TRBV7-9 with TRBJ2-7; D is uncertain. Between the trimmed V and J ends, which lost 7 bases and 2 bases, there was a span of 6 bases. The CDR3 extends over 11 amino acids. From germline, CDR1 is SEHNR and CDR2 FQNEAQ (reference sequence). Looking up the rest from reference TRBV7-9 and TRBJ2-7 gives the full variable domain: DTGVSQNPRHKITKRGQNVTFRCDPISEHNRLYWYRQTLGQGPEFLTYFQNEAQLEKSRLLSDRFSAERPKGSFSTLEIQRTEQGDSAMYLCASTGTYEQYFGPGTRLTVT.

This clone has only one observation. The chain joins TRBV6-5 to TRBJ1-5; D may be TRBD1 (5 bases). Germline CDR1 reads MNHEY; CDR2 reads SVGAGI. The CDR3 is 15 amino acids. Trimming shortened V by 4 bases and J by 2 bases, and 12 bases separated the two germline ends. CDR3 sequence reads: CASSSLQGGNQPQHF. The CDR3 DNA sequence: TGTGCCAGCAGTTCATTGCAGGGTGGCAATCAGCCCCAGCATTTT.

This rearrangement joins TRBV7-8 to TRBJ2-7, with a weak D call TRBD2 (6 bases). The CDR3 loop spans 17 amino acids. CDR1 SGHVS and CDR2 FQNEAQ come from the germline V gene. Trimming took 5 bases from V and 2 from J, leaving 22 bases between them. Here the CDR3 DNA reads TGTGCCAGCAGCCCCCGGGCCCCCTTAGCGGCCCCCTACGAGCAGTACTTC. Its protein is CASSPRAPLAAPYEQYF. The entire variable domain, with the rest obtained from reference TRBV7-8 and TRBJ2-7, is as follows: GAGVSQSPRYKVAKRGQDVALRCDPISGHVSLFWYQQALGQGPEFLTYFQNEAQLDKSGLPSDRFFAERPEGSVSTLKIQRTQQEDSAVYLCASSPRAPLAAPYEQYFGPGTRLTVT.

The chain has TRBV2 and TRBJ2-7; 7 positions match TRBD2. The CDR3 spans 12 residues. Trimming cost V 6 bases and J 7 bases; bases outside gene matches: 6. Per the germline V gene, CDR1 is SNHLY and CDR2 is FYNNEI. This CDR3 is CASRGGDREQYF. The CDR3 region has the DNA TGTGCCAGCAGGGGGGGGGATCGAGAGCAGTACTTC.

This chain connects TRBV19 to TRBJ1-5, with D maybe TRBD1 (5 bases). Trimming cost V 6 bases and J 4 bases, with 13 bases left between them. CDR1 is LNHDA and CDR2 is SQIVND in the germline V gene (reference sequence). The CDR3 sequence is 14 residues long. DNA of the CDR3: TGTGCCAGTAGCTCCTTCGCAGGGAATCAGCCCCAGCATTTT. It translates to CASSSFAGNQPQHF.